The entry below gives a single TCR beta chain sequence along with its context. Antigen specificity is unknown. Profiled with immunoSEQ multiplex PCR; TCRdb holds only in-frame clones, not every one. The sample holds around 100,000 clones, approximately 90% seen once. The V gene's germline CDR1 is SGDLS and CDR2 YYNGEE. The CDR3 runs to 14 residues. Unmatched junction bases numbered 3, after V lost 0 bases and J lost 3 bases. The data stem from a study of OX40 agonist ivuxolimab in advanced cancers. Study in general: Past anti-PD-1, anti-PD-L1 or anti-CTLA-4 therapy was accepted, and roughly 42% had received some.

Study-level results: Among T cells, CD8+ cells averaged more expanded clones than CD4+ cells. By week 6 at 0.1 to 3.0 mg/kg, blood CD4+ and CD8+ T cells had expanded clonally.

This receptor was obtained from an adult with an advanced solid tumor such as melanoma, head and neck, liver or kidney cancer. The chain carries TRBV9 and TRBJ2-7, with 7 bases matching TRBD2. The sample was CD4+ or CD8+ T cells sorted from blood, taken in a trial of the OX40 agonist ivuxolimab. CDR3 in amino acids: CASSVGTSDYEQYF. The DNA for the CDR3 is TGTGCCAGCAGCGTAGGGACTAGTGACTACGAGCAGTACTTC. Drawing the rest from reference TRBV9 and TRBJ2-7, the complete variable domain is DSGVTQTPKHLITATGQRVTLRCSPRSGDLSVYWYQQSLDQGLQFLIQYYNGEERAKGNILERFSAQQFPDLHSELNLSSLELGDSALYFCASSVGTSDYEQYFGPGTRLTVT.